This entry describes one T cell receptor beta chain. The data stem from a study of blood T cell repertoires in COVID-19. Authors' analysis steps: Reference gene primers were amplified, and this amplification served to estimate nucleated cell counts. The method was immunoSEQ multiplex PCR; TCRdb's version includes in-frame clones alone and lacks a portion of them. V, J and clone size are those of that table, while D and trimming were read from the DNA. The repertoire holds 65,000 to 90,000 clones, with 84% as singletons. This TCR came from a human donor in a cohort sampled during active COVID-19. Sequencing input: peripheral blood.

The CDR3 DNA sequence: TGTGCCAGCAGCCCAGCGGGGGGAGCCCCCTATGGCTACACCTTC. Its translation: CASSPAGGAPYGYTF. The chain is built from TRBV7-9 and TRBJ1-2; the D gene is possibly TRBD1 (5 bases). The germline CDR1 and CDR2 sequences are SEHNR and FQNEAQ (reference sequence). This CDR3 is 15 amino acids long. Trimming took off 5 bases at V and 4 bases at J, with 17 bases between the two ends. Full variable domain (rest looked up from reference TRBV7-9 and TRBJ1-2): DTGVSQNPRHKITKRGQNVTFRCDPISEHNRLYWYRQTLGQGPEFLTYFQNEAQLEKSRLLSDRFSAERPKGSFSTLEIQRTEQGDSAMYLCASSPAGGAPYGYTFGSGTRLTVV.